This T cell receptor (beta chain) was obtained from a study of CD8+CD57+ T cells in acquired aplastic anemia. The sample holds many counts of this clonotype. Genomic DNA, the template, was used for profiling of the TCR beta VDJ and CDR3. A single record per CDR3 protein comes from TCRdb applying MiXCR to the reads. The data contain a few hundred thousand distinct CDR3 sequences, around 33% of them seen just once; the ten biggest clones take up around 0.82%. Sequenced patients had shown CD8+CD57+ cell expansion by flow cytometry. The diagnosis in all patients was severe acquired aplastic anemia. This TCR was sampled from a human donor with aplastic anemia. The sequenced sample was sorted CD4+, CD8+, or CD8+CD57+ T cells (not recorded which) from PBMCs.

CDR3: CSASRARRHTEAFF. The CDR3 DNA is TGCAGTGCTTCTCGGGCGAGGAGACACACTGAAGCTTTCTTT. This rearrangement joins TRBV20-1 to TRBJ1-1; D remains unclear. V was shortened by 5 bases and J by 3 bases, with 16 bases between the two germline ends. The germline V gene encodes CDR1 DFQATT and CDR2 SNEGSKA (reference sequence). The CDR3 sequence is 14 residues long.